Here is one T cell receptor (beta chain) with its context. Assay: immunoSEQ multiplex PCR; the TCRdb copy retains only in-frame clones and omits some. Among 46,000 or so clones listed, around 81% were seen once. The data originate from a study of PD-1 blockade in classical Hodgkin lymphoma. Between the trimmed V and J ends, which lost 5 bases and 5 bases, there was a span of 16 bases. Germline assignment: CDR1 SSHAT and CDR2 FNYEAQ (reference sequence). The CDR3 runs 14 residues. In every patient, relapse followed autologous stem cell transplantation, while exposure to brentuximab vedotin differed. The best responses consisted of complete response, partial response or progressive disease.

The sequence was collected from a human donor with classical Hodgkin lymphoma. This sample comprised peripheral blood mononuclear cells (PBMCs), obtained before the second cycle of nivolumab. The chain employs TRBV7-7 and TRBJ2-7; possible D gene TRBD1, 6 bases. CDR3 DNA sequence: TGTGCCAGCAGCCCGGGACAAGGTCCCCACGAGCAGTACTTC. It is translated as CASSPGQGPHEQYF.